The clone carrying this T cell receptor beta chain occurred once. Splitting of each subset's genomic DNA was done evenly across several immunoSEQ plates. Tens of thousands of T cell genomes, or 300 ng DNA, went into replicate PCRs of unsorted PBMC. Generated by immunoSEQ multiplex PCR, the TCRdb table keeps only in-frame clones and is missing some. The sample lists about half a million clones, 79% occurring once. The sample originates from a study of shared clonotypes between healthy human individuals. This CDR3 is built from 16 residues. In germline, CDR1 is SGHNT, CDR2 YYREEE (reference sequence). Unmatched junction bases numbered 9, after V lost 4 bases and J lost 6 bases.

The TCR sequence derives from a woman aged 35 to 49 in good health. Some clones in this sample may be carry-over from other donors' samples. The sequenced material came from PBMCs. The chain is built from TRBV5-4 and TRBJ2-3, with 12 bases fitting TRBD2. CDR3 sequence: CASSLTSGSPPDTQYF. CDR3 DNA sequence: TGTGCCAGCAGCCTGACTAGCGGGAGCCCCCCGGATACGCAGTATTTT.